The source of this TCR beta chain is a study of T cell responses to AZD1222 COVID-19 vaccine (dated by TCRdb to about 2021). Regarding the study in general: AZD1222 recipients given second doses at about 4 weeks or at about 12 weeks were pooled, since spike-specific TCR depth and breadth were not found to differ between the two schedules. A total of just over 230 trial participants underwent TCR sequencing, of whom more than 200 had received two doses of AZD1222 and 26 had received two doses of the MenACWY control vaccine. Enrollment into the trials was organized by age into subgroups of 18-55, 56-69 and 70-plus years, and those subgroups contained about 160, 30 and 59 TCR-sequenced participants, respectively. Points the paper makes about the study in general: Spike-specific TCR breadth and depth rose significantly after two AZD1222 doses compared with day 0 and with MenACWY recipients. Participants were mostly white British, with more females than males. The authors suggested clonal diversity may have been underestimated. Conclusions about previously exposed vaccinees were limited because only six AZD1222 recipients were SARS-CoV-2 seropositive at baseline. Because no samples from the day 14 peak response were available, repertoires could be characterized only after the peak T cell response. In the small 56-69-year group, the increase in depth fell short of significance, most likely because of low power. Reportedly, almost half of the unique spike-specific TCRs recognized epitopes lying outside the regions that are mutated in the B.1.351 and B.1.1.7 variants. CD4 TCRs associated with the vaccine covered the entire spike protein, and the dominant responses were in regions 160-218 and 743-854.

Details on this clone: Its binding antigen is unknown. The sample holds no much larger clone one base away, and base qualities are not on file.

From the germline V gene, CDR1 is SGHTA and CDR2 is FQGNSA. V lost 1 base and J lost 11 bases; the stretch between them is 11 bases long. The CDR3 goes from the cysteine to the phenylalanine over 12 residues. This entry keeps only the CDR3 DNA: 36 bases, framed from base 1. The intended sense of this specimen's time point label: baseline before first vaccination. Vaccinee samples were obtained from the UK trials COV001 and COV002, which included a single-blind randomized controlled phase 2/3 trial of AZD1222 (ChAdOx1 nCoV-19) in healthy adults. Trial participant PBMC samples were collected at day 0 and day 28 after the second dose for TCRbeta chain sequencing. The CDR3 regions of human TCRbeta chains were analyzed by immunosequencing. As for the original processing: TCRs in the repertoires were matched against a reference library of SARS-CoV-2-specific TCRs that had been generated with the MIRA antigen-specificity platform. Breadth meant the fraction of unique TCRs that were SARS-CoV-2-associated, whereas depth meant the fraction of total T cells that were SARS-CoV-2-associated. Using the MIRA data, each spike-specific TCR was mapped to the spike region that the TCR reacts to and placed in a CD4 or CD8 class. Log10-transformed breadth and depth values were compared by one-way ANOVA with Sidak's multiple comparisons tests. TCRdb retrieved this table from immuneACCESS and kept in-frame rearrangements only. Not all clones are present; in checked studies, unresolved V genes account for under half, and no reason is known for the remainder. The V and J calls and clone size were taken over from that table, and D and trimming were inferred from the DNA. The sample profile shows 150,000 to 200,000 clones; approximately 90% of them were found once. Clones ranked in the top ten supply 1.9% of the sample.

This chain is built from TRBV7-2 and TRBJ1-1; the D gene remains uncertain. The clonotype comes from an adult in good health. The sample was peripheral blood, taken on day 0 of AZD1222 vaccination. Read as DNA, the sequence is TGTGCCAGCAGCTTAGGTTCCTCTTTGGCTTTCTTT. It translates as CASSLGSSLAFF.